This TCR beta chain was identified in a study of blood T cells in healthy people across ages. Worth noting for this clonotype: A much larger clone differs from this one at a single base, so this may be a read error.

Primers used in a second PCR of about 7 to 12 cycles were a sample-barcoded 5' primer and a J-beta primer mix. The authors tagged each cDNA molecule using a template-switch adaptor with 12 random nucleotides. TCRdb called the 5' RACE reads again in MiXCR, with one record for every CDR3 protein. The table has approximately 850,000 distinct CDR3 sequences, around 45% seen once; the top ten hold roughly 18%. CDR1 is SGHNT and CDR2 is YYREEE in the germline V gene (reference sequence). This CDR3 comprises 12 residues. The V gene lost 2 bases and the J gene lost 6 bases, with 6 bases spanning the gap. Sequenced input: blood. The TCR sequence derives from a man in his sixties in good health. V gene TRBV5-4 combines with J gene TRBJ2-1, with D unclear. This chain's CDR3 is CASSFHSNEQFF. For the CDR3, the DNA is TGTGCCAGCAGCTTCCACAGCAATGAGCAGTTCTTC.